Listed below are T cell receptor beta chains from one sample, sequenced in a study of blood T cell repertoires in COVID-19. Sequenced by immunoSEQ multiplex PCR; TCRdb stores in-frame clones only, minus some. The sample consists of approximately 74,000 clones, over 75% of them appearing once. The specimen was peripheral blood. These receptors were collected from an older man with acute or convalescent COVID-19. Both conserved end residues are part of each CDR3. The order of the fields is V gene, D gene, clone size, J gene, CDR3 length, CDR3 protein, CDR3 DNA. The D gene is left open where the match is weak. Clone size is stated in some rows and not others, as once, few, many or a class when expanded.

>TRBV19|TRBD2|-|TRBJ2-1|18
CASSNPSSGGISYNEQFF
TGTGCCAGTAGCAATCCGTCTAGCGGGGGGATCTCCTACAATGAGCAGTTCTTC
>TRBV28|-|-|TRBJ1-5|15
CASRSRRGNNQPQHF
TGTGCCAGCAGATCAAGGAGGGGAAACAATCAGCCCCAGCATTTT
>TRBV6-5|-|-|TRBJ2-7|14
CASNPGGRPYEQYF
TGTGCCAGCAACCCTGGAGGGAGACCCTACGAGCAGTACTTC
>TRBV7-3|TRBD2|-|TRBJ2-3|15
CASSSIGGDTDTQYF
TGTGCCAGCAGCTCCATCGGGGGGGACACAGATACGCAGTATTTT
>TRBV18|TRBD1|-|TRBJ2-6|16
CASSPQGAQGANVLTF
TGTGCCAGCTCACCACAGGGGGCGCAGGGGGCCAACGTCCTGACTTTC
>TRBV24-1|-|-|TRBJ2-2|14
CATSGGGYTGELFF
TGTGCCACCAGCGGCGGCGGGTACACCGGGGAGCTGTTTTTT
>TRBV5-1|TRBD1|once|TRBJ2-7|15
CASSYRQGGEAEQYF
TGCGCCAGCAGCTACCGACAGGGGGGCGAGGCCGAGCAGTACTTC
>TRBV7-3|TRBD1|-|TRBJ2-2|13
CASSSTGAGELFF
TGTGCCAGCAGCTCGACAGGGGCTGGGGAGCTGTTTTTT
>TRBV6-2/TRBV6-3|-|-|TRBJ2-1|16
CASSYAGRPPFNEQFF
TGTGCCAGCAGTTATGCGGGGCGACCCCCCTTTAATGAGCAGTTCTTC
>TRBV11-3|-|-|TRBJ1-6|16
CASSLAQGWYNSPLHF
TGTGCCAGCAGCTTAGCTCAGGGATGGTACAATTCACCCCTCCACTTT
>TRBV5-1|TRBD1|few|TRBJ1-3|14
CASSLTGAGNTIYF
TGCGCCAGCAGCCTGACAGGGGCTGGAAACACCATATATTTT
>TRBV5-1|-|-|TRBJ1-2|13
CASSSDSNRGYTF
TGCGCCAGCAGCTCCGACTCGAACCGTGGCTACACCTTC
>TRBV5-8|-|-|TRBJ2-7|14
CASSFVAGTYEQYF
TGTGCCAGCAGCTTCGTTGCAGGGACCTACGAGCAGTACTTC
>TRBV7-2|TRBD1|few|TRBJ1-1|16
CASSLKTGGMNTEAFF
TGTGCCAGCAGCCTCAAGACAGGGGGGATGAACACTGAAGCTTTCTTT
>TRBV7-2|-|few|TRBJ1-5|15
CASSLVGQGTQPQHF
TGTGCCAGCAGCTTAGTGGGGCAGGGTACTCAGCCCCAGCATTTT
>TRBV28|-|-|TRBJ2-1|13
CASRDGLRHEQFF
TGTGCCAGCAGGGATGGGCTGCGCCATGAGCAGTTCTTC
>TRBV24-1|-|-|TRBJ2-2|15
CATSDSRHATGELFF
TGTGCCACCAGTGATTCCAGACATGCCACCGGGGAGCTGTTTTTT
>TRBV19|-|-|TRBJ2-7|12
CASRGRGYEQYF
TGTGCCAGTAGAGGCAGGGGCTACGAGCAGTACTTC
>TRBV6-1|-|-|TRBJ2-3|17
CASSEALLGISTDTQYF
TGTGCCAGCAGTGAAGCGCTTCTCGGGATTTCGACAGATACGCAGTATTTT
>TRBV28|-|-|TRBJ1-5|20
CASRPISRIRDTKSNQPQHF
TGTGCCAGCAGGCCGATCTCGAGAATTCGGGACACCAAAAGCAATCAGCCCCAGCATTTT
>TRBV19|-|-|TRBJ2-1|15
CASSKTGRTYNEQFF
TGTGCCAGTAGTAAAACAGGTCGGACCTACAATGAGCAGTTCTTC
>TRBV7-2|TRBD1|once|TRBJ1-1|16
CASSLVWDRGNTEAFF
TGTGCCAGCAGCTTAGTTTGGGACAGGGGGAACACTGAAGCTTTCTTT
>TRBV24-1|TRBD1|-|TRBJ2-3|16
CATSDLGDRGADTQYF
TGTGCCACCAGTGATTTGGGGGACAGGGGCGCAGATACGCAGTATTTT
>TRBV18|-|-|TRBJ2-7|16
CASSPGVGRGSYEQYF
TGTGCCAGCTCACCGGGAGTGGGTCGAGGCTCCTACGAGCAGTACTTC
>TRBV28|-|-|TRBJ1-1|13
CASSLSAGLKAFF
TGTGCCAGCAGTTTGTCGGCAGGACTAAAAGCTTTCTTT
>TRBV5-1|TRBD1|-|TRBJ1-6|15
CASSLDRGGNSPLHF
TGCGCCAGCAGCTTGGACAGGGGAGGTAATTCACCCCTCCACTTT
>TRBV7-2|TRBD2|-|TRBJ2-3|15
CASSSRGGSTDTQYF
TGTGCCAGCAGCTCCCGGGGAGGGAGCACAGATACGCAGTATTTT
>TRBV2|-|-|TRBJ2-3|15
CASSGFSAASDTQYF
TGTGCCAGCAGTGGGTTCAGCGCTGCGTCGGATACGCAGTATTTT
>TRBV5-6|TRBD2|once|TRBJ2-3|18
CASSLGLAGVGGTDTQYF
TGTGCCAGCAGCCTTGGACTAGCGGGGGTCGGTGGCACAGATACGCAGTATTTT